Below, 29 T cell receptor beta chains from the same sample are listed, as sequenced in a study of blood T cell repertoires in COVID-19. The assay was immunoSEQ multiplex PCR, and TCRdb's table has in-frame clones only and misses some. The repertoire holds about 310,000 clones, with about 90% as singletons. Sequencing input: PBMCs or T cells enriched from blood (not recorded which). These receptor sequences come from a woman aged 30 to 39 who had recovered from COVID-19.

The CDR3 region is CASSPWTDPYEQYF. CDR3 sequence (DNA): TGTGCCAGCAGCCCCTGGACAGACCCCTACGAGCAGTACTTC. This chain connects TRBV7-8 to TRBJ2-7, with D possibly matching TRBD1 (6 bases). Trimming took 5 bases from V and 2 from J, leaving 13 bases between them. The CDR3 sequence is 14 residues long. Germline V gene data show CDR1 as SGHVS and CDR2 as FQNEAQ.

The sample holds one count of this clone. The rearrangement uses TRBV3-1 (or the pseudogene TRBV3-2) and TRBJ2-7, with D possibly TRBD1 on 6 matching bases. Trimming shortened V by 3 bases and J by 5 bases, and 11 bases separated the two germline ends. Looked up from germline, CDR1 is LGHDT and CDR2 is YNNKEL (reference sequence). This CDR3 contains 13 residues. The CDR3 protein is CASSQQGSHEQYF. In nucleotides, the CDR3 is TGTGCCAGCAGCCAGCAGGGGAGCCACGAGCAGTACTTC.

The chain employs TRBV3-1 (or the pseudogene TRBV3-2) and TRBJ2-5, with 10 bases that match TRBD2. V shed 1 base, J shed 5 bases, and the junction held 7 bases outside the gene matches. There are 16 residues in the CDR3. CDR1 LGHDT and CDR2 YNNKEL come from the germline V gene (reference sequence). In DNA, the CDR3 is TGTGCCAGCAGCCAAGTATCGCTAGCGGGAGATGAGACCCAGTACTTC. It yields the protein CASSQVSLAGDETQYF.

V is TRBV13 and J is TRBJ1-1; 7 bases are shared with TRBD1. CDR1 and CDR2 (germline): PRHDT, FYEKMQ (reference sequence). Germline trimming cut 5 bases from V and 4 bases from J; bases unmatched to any gene: 10. The CDR3 spans 15 residues. The CDR3 nucleotides read TGTGCCAGCAGCCGGACCGAAAAGGGGGCCACTGAAGCTTTCTTT. Encoded protein: CASSRTEKGATEAFF.

V usage is TRBV30 and J usage is TRBJ2-2; D is ambiguous. The CDR3 runs to 16 residues. Germline values: CDR1 GTSNPN, CDR2 SVGIG (reference sequence). Trimming took off 5 bases at V and 0 bases at J, with 16 bases between the two ends. The CDR3 spells CAWRHLSRTNTGELFF. The DNA for the CDR3 is TGTGCCTGGCGCCATCTTAGCCGAACGAACACCGGGGAGCTGTTTTTT.

The chain couples TRBV7-2 to TRBJ1-6; maybe TRBD1 (5 bases). Trimming took off 5 bases at V and 5 bases at J, with 13 bases between the two ends. CDR1 SGHTA and CDR2 FQGNSA come from the germline V gene. The CDR3 contains 15 residues. CDR3 sequence reads: CASSATGLNNSPLHF. Written as DNA, the CDR3 is TGTGCCAGCAGCGCAACGGGACTCAATAATTCACCCCTCCACTTT. The full variable domain, completed using reference TRBV7-2 and TRBJ1-6, is GAGVSQSPSNKVTEKGKDVELRCDPISGHTALYWYRQSLGQGLEFLIYFQGNSAPDKSGLPSDRFSAERTGGSVSTLTIQRTQQEDSAVYLCASSATGLNNSPLHFGNGTRLTVT.

V is TRBV7-6 and J is TRBJ2-1, with D perhaps matching TRBD2 (6 bases). Trimming removed 6 bases from V and 4 bases from J, with 19 bases in between. The V gene's germline CDR1 is SGHVS and CDR2 FNYEAQ. The CDR3 spans 16 residues. DNA of the CDR3: TGTGCCAGCAGTCCTGGCGGGACTTCCCTATACAATGAGCAGTTCTTC. Amino acid sequence: CASSPGGTSLYNEQFF.

This sequence joins TRBV5-1 and TRBJ2-5; TRBD1 is a possible D gene (5 bases). The CDR3 is made up of 14 amino acids. The germline gives CDR1 SGHRS, CDR2 YFSETQ. Deletions cut 2 bases from V and 5 bases from J, with 13 bases between. The DNA for the CDR3 is TGCGCCAGCAGCTTCGGCAGGGCCGGGGAGACCCAGTACTTC. Protein product: CASSFGRAGETQYF. The full variable domain, in which reference TRBV5-1 and TRBJ2-5 provide the parts outside the CDR3, is KAGVTQTPRYLIKTRGQQVTLSCSPISGHRSVSWYQQTPGQGLQFLFEYFSETQRNKGNFPGRFSGRQFSNSRSEMNVSTLELGDSALYLCASSFGRAGETQYFGPGTRLLVL.

This chain joins TRBV20-1 and TRBJ2-2; possibly TRBD2 for D (5 bases). Trimming cost V 3 bases and J 0 bases, with 8 bases left between them. CDR1 is DFQATT and CDR2 is SNEGSKA in the germline V gene (reference sequence). This CDR3 contains 14 residues. The CDR3 DNA is TGCAGTGCTAGTAAGGACTCGAACACCGGGGAGCTGTTTTTT. Translating it yields CSASKDSNTGELFF.

As DNA, the CDR3 is TGTGCCAGCTCACGGACTAGCGGGAGGGTTTTGAATGAGCAGTTCTTC. Translation gives CASSRTSGRVLNEQFF. The chain is built from TRBV18 and TRBJ2-1; TRBD2 agrees at 15 bases. CDR3 length equals 16 residues. J lost 7 bases, V lost 4 bases, and 5 bases had no gene match. Germline lookup yields CDR1 KGHSH and CDR2 LQKENI.

The J gene is TRBJ2-7, the V gene TRBV5-4, with a tentative D call TRBD2 (7 bases). V gave up 0 bases and J gave up 6 bases, with 19 bases separating them. Germline V gene lookup returns CDR1 SGHNT and CDR2 YYREEE (reference sequence). There are 16 residues in the CDR3. The CDR3 DNA is TGTGCCAGCAGCTTGGCCTCGGGGGGCATTTGGCTCGAGCAGTACTTC. Translating gives CASSLASGGIWLEQYF.

This chain links TRBV2 with TRBJ2-5; 10 bases line up with TRBD1. Germline trimming cut 5 bases from V and 5 bases from J; bases unmatched to any gene: 8. The V gene's germline CDR1 is SNHLY and CDR2 FYNNEI. The CDR3 covers 15 residues. The CDR3 coding sequence is TGTGCCAGCAGTTCGGGACAGGGGCAGTCGGAGACCCAGTACTTC. Its protein is CASSSGQGQSETQYF.

The chain joins TRBV30 to TRBJ2-1; 7 bases match TRBD2. Trimming at V came to 4 bases and at J to 9 bases, leaving 12 bases not matched to a gene. Looked up from germline, CDR1 is GTSNPN and CDR2 is SVGIG (reference sequence). The CDR3 consists of 14 residues. The DNA for the CDR3 is TGTGCCTGGACGGGGACTACCTCTATCGGTGAGCAGTTCTTC. Its protein is CAWTGTTSIGEQFF.

The chain combines TRBV5-1 with TRBJ2-7, with a tentative D call TRBD2 (6 bases). Germline lookup yields CDR1 SGHRS and CDR2 YFSETQ. V was pared by 1 base and J by 3 bases, with 20 bases between. CDR3 size: 17 residues. In DNA form, the CDR3 reads TGCGCCAGCAGCTTGCTCCCTATCGGGAGCCAAAGCTACGAGCAGTACTTC. Translated, it gives CASSLLPIGSQSYEQYF.

The chain recombines TRBV6-5 with TRBJ1-4; D is perhaps TRBD1 (6 bases). The CDR3 spans 15 residues. Germline-derived CDR1 and CDR2 are MNHEY and SVGAGI. The germline V and J ends were trimmed by 6 bases and 3 bases, with 14 bases remaining between them. In DNA form, the CDR3 reads TGTGCCAGCAGCCCCCAGGGGATTGCTAATGAAAAACTGTTTTTT. Its translation: CASSPQGIANEKLFF.

The chain combines TRBV6-5 with TRBJ2-5; possibly TRBD1 for D (5 bases). The CDR3 is made up of 16 amino acids. Trimming left V 0 bases short and J 1 base short, with 12 bases between. Germline-derived CDR1 and CDR2 are MNHEY and SVGAGI. This CDR3 is CASSYSLGAGQETQYF. CDR3 in DNA: TGTGCCAGCAGTTACTCTCTAGGGGCAGGCCAAGAGACCCAGTACTTC.

CDR3 residues: CASTLLSTGEGYEQFF. CDR3 coding DNA: TGTGCCAGCACCCTACTTAGTACAGGGGAAGGGTATGAGCAGTTCTTC. The chain couples TRBV27 to TRBJ2-1; TRBD1 agrees at 7 bases. The V and J ends lost 7 bases and 8 bases, in that order; junction bases with no gene match: 17. Germline loops: CDR1 MNHEY, CDR2 SMNVEV (reference sequence). The length of the CDR3 is 16 residues.

The chain uses TRBV23-1 and TRBJ2-7, with a tentative D call TRBD2 (6 bases). TRBV23-1 is identified as an open reading frame with a role that is uncertain. The CDR3 covers 12 residues. V lost 3 bases, J lost 3 bases, and 6 bases lay in between. Written as DNA, the CDR3 is TGCGCCAGCAGTCAGGGACTCTACGAGCAGTACTTC. This encodes CASSQGLYEQYF.

The chain uses TRBV9 and TRBJ2-5; D not certain. CDR1 is SGDLS and CDR2 is YYNGEE in the germline V gene. Between the trimmed V and J ends, which lost 0 bases and 5 bases, there was a span of 11 bases. The CDR3 covers 14 residues. CDR3 in amino acids: CASSVARSGETQYF. CDR3 nucleotide sequence: TGTGCCAGCAGCGTAGCTAGGAGTGGGGAGACCCAGTACTTC.

The gene calls are TRBV6-5 and TRBJ2-3; 8 bases are shared with TRBD2. The CDR3 spans 14 residues. Germline assignment: CDR1 MNHEY and CDR2 SVGAGI. Trimming cost V 10 bases and J 6 bases; bases outside gene matches: 12. CDR3: CATRRAGAGDTQYF. As DNA, the CDR3 is TGTGCCACCAGGAGAGCGGGAGCAGGGGATACGCAGTATTTT.

V usage is TRBV5-1 and J usage is TRBJ1-1; D is undetermined. CDR1 is SGHRS and CDR2 is YFSETQ in the germline V gene. The CDR3 consists of 14 residues. The V end lost 1 base, the J end lost 2 bases, and 9 bases lay between the germline ends. CDR3 protein: CASSLWQINTEAFF. The CDR3 DNA is TGCGCCAGCAGCTTGTGGCAGATTAACACTGAAGCTTTCTTT.

The chain links TRBV7-2 to TRBJ1-4; 7 bases line up with TRBD1. J gave up 7 bases and V 5 bases, and 4 bases lay outside the gene matches. Germline loops: CDR1 SGHTA, CDR2 FQGNSA. The CDR3 extends over 13 amino acids. CDR3 coding DNA: TGTGCCAGCAGCCCGGGGGACAGTGAAAAACTGTTTTTT. Protein product: CASSPGDSEKLFF.

This chain uses TRBV7-9 with TRBJ1-2, with 8 positions matching TRBD1. CDR3 size: 13 residues. V shed 3 bases, J shed 7 bases, and the junction held 4 bases outside the gene matches. CDR1 and CDR2 from the germline V gene are SEHNR and FQNEAQ (reference sequence). CDR3 sequence (DNA): TGTGCCAGCAGCTTGGACAGGGCTCCTGGCTACACCTTC. This sequence encodes CASSLDRAPGYTF.

This rearrangement joins TRBV7-9 to TRBJ1-6, with D possibly TRBD1 on 5 matching bases. The V and J ends lost 1 base and 8 bases respectively, with 9 bases between them. The germline V gene encodes CDR1 SEHNR and CDR2 FQNEAQ (reference sequence). The CDR3 covers 14 residues. This chain's CDR3 is CASSLEPGYSPLHF. DNA of the CDR3: TGTGCCAGCAGCTTAGAACCAGGGTATTCACCCCTCCACTTT.

The chain is built from TRBV7-3 and TRBJ2-1, with TRBD2 matching 8 bases. CDR1 is SGHTA and CDR2 is FQGTGA in the germline V gene. The CDR3 length is 13 residues. V shed 5 bases and J 8 bases; nucleotides not matched to a gene: 5. The CDR3 nucleotides are TGTGCCAGCAGCCCAGAGCGGGAGCATGAGCAGTTCTTC. Residues: CASSPEREHEQFF.

The J gene is TRBJ1-2, the V gene TRBV28; D is possibly TRBD1 (5 bases). The CDR3 runs to 15 residues. The V gene's germline CDR1 is MDHEN and CDR2 SYDVKM. Deletions cut 5 bases from V and 9 bases from J, with 22 bases between. CDR3 sequence reads: CASSASFRGGKSYTF. CDR3 coding DNA: TGTGCCAGCAGTGCCTCTTTTAGGGGCGGCAAAAGCTACACCTTC.

The chain couples TRBV28 to TRBJ1-1; D is unresolved. The CDR3 sequence is 15 residues long. Germline V gene data show CDR1 as MDHEN and CDR2 as SYDVKM. Trimming cost V 6 bases and J 2 bases, with 16 bases left between them. CDR3 in DNA: TGTGCCAGCAGGGCACCAGCGAACCTAAACACTGAAGCTTTCTTT. Translation: CASRAPANLNTEAFF.

The chain links TRBV12-3 or TRBV12-4 to TRBJ1-1, with 7 positions matching TRBD1. Trimming at V came to 11 bases and at J to 1 base, leaving 4 bases not matched to a gene. This CDR3 has 12 residues. As DNA, the CDR3 is TGTGCCGGGCGGGACAGGAACACTGAAGCTTTCTTT. It codes for CAGRDRNTEAFF.

The count of this clone is one. The V and J genes are TRBV3-1 (or the pseudogene TRBV3-2) and TRBJ2-7; 8 bases align to TRBD2. Germline CDR1 reads LGHDT; CDR2 reads YNNKEL (reference sequence). V lost 6 bases, J lost 7 bases, and 11 bases stayed unmatched. The CDR3 sequence is 14 residues long. CDR3 amino acids: CASSRSGTAREQYF. The CDR3 DNA is TGTGCCAGCAGTCGTAGCGGGACCGCCCGGGAGCAGTACTTC.